The 19 T cell receptor beta chains reported below all come from one sample, sequenced in a study of PD-1 blockade in mismatch repair-deficient tumors. Produced via immunoSEQ multiplex PCR; TCRdb's table is partial and in-frame only. The sample lists approximately 79,000 clones, around 80% occurring once. Source: peripheral blood, taken 44 weeks after starting pembrolizumab. Source of these receptors: an adult with mismatch repair-deficient cancer.

J is TRBJ1-5 and V is TRBV7-2; D may be TRBD1 (5 bases). From germline, CDR1 is SGHTA and CDR2 FQGNSA. The V end was cut by 2 bases, the J end by 0 bases, with 8 bases between. The CDR3 runs 15 residues. In DNA, the CDR3 is TGTGCCAGCAGCTTATGGGGGAATAGCAATCAGCCCCAGCATTTT. It is translated as CASSLWGNSNQPQHF.

This clone was counted once. The V gene is TRBV27, the J gene TRBJ2-1, with D hard to call. This CDR3 region has 13 residues. V was cut by 4 bases and J by 6 bases, with 10 bases left in between. Germline V gene sequence: CDR1 MNHEY, CDR2 SMNVEV (reference sequence). The CDR3 bases are TGTGCCAGCAGTTCTTCAGACTTCAATGAGCAGTTCTTC. Translation: CASSSSDFNEQFF.

The chain has TRBV7-9 and TRBJ2-7, with D unclear. The germline gives CDR1 SEHNR, CDR2 FQNEAQ (reference sequence). Trimming left V 8 bases short and J 0 bases short, with 17 bases between. The CDR3 has 15 residues. The CDR3 spells CASGSRGLASYEQYF. In DNA form, the CDR3 reads TGTGCCAGCGGCTCACGAGGCCTCGCCTCCTACGAGCAGTACTTC.

The chain uses TRBV6-5 and TRBJ1-2; no definite D call. The CDR3 is 16 amino acids. Germline V gene data show CDR1 as MNHEY and CDR2 as SVGAGI. Trimming pared 3 bases from V and 4 bases from J, leaving 18 bases between. CDR3 loop: CASSYGSSILGYGYTF. The CDR3 DNA follows: TGTGCCAGCAGTTATGGCAGTTCGATCCTCGGCTATGGCTACACCTTC.

J is TRBJ2-4 and V is TRBV29-1; D call uncertain. Germline V gene sequence: CDR1 SQVTM, CDR2 ANQGSEA. Trimming took 0 bases from V and 0 from J, leaving 6 bases between them. The CDR3 contains 14 residues. The DNA of the CDR3 is TGCAGCGTTGAAGATAGGATAGCCAAAAACATTCAGTACTTC. Its translation: CSVEDRIAKNIQYF. The entire variable domain, with the rest obtained from reference TRBV29-1 and TRBJ2-4, is as follows: SAVISQKPSRDICQRGTSLTIQCQVDSQVTMMFWYRQQPGQSLTLIATANQGSEATYESGFVIDKFPISRPNLTFSTLTVSNMSPEDSSIYLCSVEDRIAKNIQYFGAGTRLSVL.

The table lists this clone with many counts. This chain connects TRBV4-2 to TRBJ2-1, with 10 bases aligning to TRBD2. Trimming at V came to 0 bases and at J to 7 bases, leaving 6 bases not matched to a gene. The germline CDR1 and CDR2 sequences are LGHNA and YNFKEQ. This CDR3 is 16 amino acids long. The CDR3 DNA follows: TGTGCCAGCAGCCAAGAAGCTAGCGGGAGTTTTAATGAGCAGTTCTTC. It codes for CASSQEASGSFNEQFF.

This clone was counted a single time. The rearrangement uses TRBV5-1 and TRBJ2-5; 12 positions match TRBD2. V gave up 0 bases and J gave up 0 bases; unmatched junction bases: 3. This CDR3 is 17 amino acids long. CDR1 SGHRS and CDR2 YFSETQ come from the germline V gene. The CDR3 nucleotides are TGCGCCAGCAGCTTGGGCCTAGCGGGAGGGTACCAAGAGACCCAGTACTTC. The encoded protein is CASSLGLAGGYQETQYF.

V and J are TRBV27 and TRBJ1-1; 8 nucleotides agree with TRBD1. This CDR3 spans 16 amino acids. The V gene's germline CDR1 is MNHEY and CDR2 SMNVEV (reference sequence). V lost 5 bases to trimming and J lost 5 bases; unmatched junction nucleotides: 13. As DNA, the CDR3 is TGTGCCAGCAGTCGACAGAGGCAGGGGGCTCTAACTGAAGCTTTCTTT. This gives the protein CASSRQRQGALTEAFF.

The V and J genes are TRBV11-2 and TRBJ1-2; 7 bases agree with TRBD1. J was trimmed by 1 base and V by 7 bases; bases with no gene match: 9. CDR1 is SGHAT and CDR2 is FQNNGV in the germline V gene. This CDR3 comprises 15 residues. The CDR3 loop is CASTGEDRINYGYTF. The CDR3 DNA sequence: TGTGCCAGCACCGGGGAGGACAGGATTAACTATGGCTACACCTTC.

The chain uses TRBV14 and TRBJ2-2, with TRBD1 identical over 10 bases. The CDR3 extends over 15 amino acids. The germline V gene has CDR1 SGHDN and CDR2 FVKESK. The V segment lost 5 bases and the J segment 5 bases; nucleotides outside the gene matches: 5. The CDR3 spells CASSGTGVWTGELFF. DNA of the CDR3: TGTGCCAGCAGCGGGACAGGGGTTTGGACCGGGGAGCTGTTTTTT.

V and J are TRBV6-4 and TRBJ2-7; D is undetermined. The CDR3 is 10 residues long. V was clipped by 7 bases and J by 5 bases, with 6 bases between them. Germline CDR1 is MRHNA and CDR2 is SNTAGT. The CDR3 region is CASNPNEQYF. CDR3 nucleotide sequence: TGTGCCAGCAACCCGAACGAGCAGTACTTC.

The genes are TRBV5-4 and TRBJ2-1, with 8 positions matching TRBD2. Germline CDR1 reads SGHNT; CDR2 reads YYREEE (reference sequence). The ends lost 2 bases at V and 9 bases at J; junction bases unmatched: 7. This CDR3 spans 14 amino acids. The CDR3 DNA reads as TGTGCCAGCAGCTTAAGCGGGAGTCCGGTTGAGCAGTTCTTC. As protein: CASSLSGSPVEQFF.

V is TRBV15 and J is TRBJ1-2, with D possibly TRBD1 on 6 matching bases. V lost 1 base, J lost 5 bases, and 14 bases lay in between. The CDR3 runs 15 residues. Germline loops: CDR1 LNHNV, CDR2 YYDKDF (reference sequence). The CDR3 nucleotides read TGTGCCACCAGCAGAGGAGCGGGGGGCGGGTATGGCTACACCTTC. It yields the protein CATSRGAGGGYGYTF.

This chain uses TRBV6-5 with TRBJ1-2; D is possibly TRBD1 (6 bases). V dropped 4 bases and J dropped 4 bases, with 16 bases sitting between them. The CDR3 covers 15 residues. The germline V gene has CDR1 MNHEY and CDR2 SVGAGI. The CDR3 is CASSSGEGKIYGYTF. DNA for the CDR3: TGTGCCAGCAGTTCAGGGGAAGGGAAGATCTATGGCTACACCTTC.

The chain couples TRBV5-4 to TRBJ1-1; 7 nucleotides line up with TRBD1. Germline lookup yields CDR1 SGHNT and CDR2 YYREEE (reference sequence). This CDR3 is 14 amino acids long. V lost 5 bases, J lost 0 bases, and 4 bases stayed unmatched. CDR3 coding DNA: TGTGCCAGCAGGAGGGACAGTTTGAACACTGAAGCTTTCTTT. This sequence encodes CASRRDSLNTEAFF. Looking up the rest from reference TRBV5-4 and TRBJ1-1 gives the full variable domain: ETGVTQSPTHLIKTRGQQVTLRCSSQSGHNTVSWYQQALGQGPQFIFQYYREEENGRGNFPPRFSGLQFPNYSSELNVNALELDDSALYLCASRRDSLNTEAFFGQGTRLTVV.

V gene TRBV19 combines with J gene TRBJ1-2, with D perhaps matching TRBD1 (6 bases). The V gene's germline CDR1 is LNHDA and CDR2 SQIVND (reference sequence). The CDR3 has 14 residues. V lost 5 bases to trimming and J lost 2 bases, with 12 bases between them. The CDR3 protein is CASSPGTQNYGYTF. In DNA, the CDR3 is TGTGCCAGTAGTCCCGGGACACAGAACTATGGCTACACCTTC. Drawing the rest from reference TRBV19 and TRBJ1-2, the complete variable domain is DGGITQSPKYLFRKEGQNVTLSCEQNLNHDAMYWYRQDPGQGLRLIYYSQIVNDFQKGDIAEGYSVSREKKESFPLTVTSAQKNPTAFYLCASSPGTQNYGYTFGSGTRLTVV.

This rearrangement joins TRBV5-1 to TRBJ2-7, with D perhaps being TRBD1 or TRBD2 (5 bases each). The CDR3 contains 16 residues. Trimming shortened V by 0 bases and J by 0 bases, and 13 bases separated the two germline ends. The germline CDR1 and CDR2 sequences are SGHRS and YFSETQ. CDR3 DNA: TGCGCCAGCAGCTTGGAGGTGGGGGTTACCTCCTACGAGCAGTACTTC. Its protein is CASSLEVGVTSYEQYF.

This CDR3 reads CAWSVQENTEAFF. DNA of the CDR3: TGTGCCTGGAGTGTACAGGAGAACACTGAAGCTTTCTTT. The chain links TRBV30 to TRBJ1-1, with D maybe TRBD1 (5 bases). Trimming took 0 bases from V and 1 from J, leaving 6 bases between them. Germline V gives CDR1 GTSNPN, CDR2 SVGIG (reference sequence). The CDR3 spans 13 residues.

This clone was picked up a small number of times. The CDR3 DNA reads TGTGCCAGCAGCCCCCAACCGGCCAGAGAAGCTTTCTTT. This translates into CASSPQPAREAFF. The V call is TRBV9, the J call TRBJ1-1; D unclear. The V end was cut by 4 bases, the J end by 8 bases, with 15 bases between. Germline CDR1 is SGDLS and CDR2 is YYNGEE. The CDR3 is 13 residues long.